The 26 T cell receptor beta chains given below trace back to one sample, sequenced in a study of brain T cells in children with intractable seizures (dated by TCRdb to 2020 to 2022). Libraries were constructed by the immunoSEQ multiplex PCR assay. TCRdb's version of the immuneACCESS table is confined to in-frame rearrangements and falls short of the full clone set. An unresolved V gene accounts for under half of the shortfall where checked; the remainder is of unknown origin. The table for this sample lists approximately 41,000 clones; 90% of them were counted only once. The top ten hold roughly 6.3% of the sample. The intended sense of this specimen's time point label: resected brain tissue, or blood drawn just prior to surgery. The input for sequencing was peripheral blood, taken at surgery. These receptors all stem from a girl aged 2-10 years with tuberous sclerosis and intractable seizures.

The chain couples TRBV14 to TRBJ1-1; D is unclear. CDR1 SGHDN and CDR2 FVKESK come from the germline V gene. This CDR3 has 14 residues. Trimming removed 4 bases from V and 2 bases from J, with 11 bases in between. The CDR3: CASSLETPNTEAFF. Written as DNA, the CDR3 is TGTGCCAGCAGCCTCGAGACCCCTAACACTGAAGCTTTCTTT.

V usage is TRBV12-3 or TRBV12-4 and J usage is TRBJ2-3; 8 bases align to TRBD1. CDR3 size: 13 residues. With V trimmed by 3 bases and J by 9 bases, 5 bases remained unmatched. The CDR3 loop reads CASSLGTGRTQYF. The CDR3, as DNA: TGTGCCAGCAGTTTGGGGACAGGCCGGACGCAGTATTTT.

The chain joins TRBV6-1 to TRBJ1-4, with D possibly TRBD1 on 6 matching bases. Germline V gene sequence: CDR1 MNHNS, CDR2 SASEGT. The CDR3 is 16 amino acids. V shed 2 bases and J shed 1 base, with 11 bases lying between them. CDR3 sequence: CASSEYGTQTNEKLFF. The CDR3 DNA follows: TGTGCCAGCAGTGAATACGGGACACAAACTAATGAAAAACTGTTTTTT.

This CDR3 reads CASSQIGDRYYGYTF. The DNA of the CDR3 is TGTGCCAGTAGCCAAATCGGGGACAGATACTATGGCTACACCTTC. This chain uses TRBV19 with TRBJ1-2; 7 bases map to TRBD1. With V trimmed by 6 bases and J by 3 bases, 10 bases remained unmatched. This CDR3 has 15 amino acids. Germline CDR1 is LNHDA and CDR2 is SQIVND (reference sequence).

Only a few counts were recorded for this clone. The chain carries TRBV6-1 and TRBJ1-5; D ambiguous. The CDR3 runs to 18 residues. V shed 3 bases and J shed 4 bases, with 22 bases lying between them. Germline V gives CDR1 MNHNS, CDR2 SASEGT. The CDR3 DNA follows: TGTGCCAGCAGTGAGTCGCCGAGGGTCCTTCTTTTAAATCAGCCCCAGCATTTT. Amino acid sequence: CASSESPRVLLLNQPQHF.

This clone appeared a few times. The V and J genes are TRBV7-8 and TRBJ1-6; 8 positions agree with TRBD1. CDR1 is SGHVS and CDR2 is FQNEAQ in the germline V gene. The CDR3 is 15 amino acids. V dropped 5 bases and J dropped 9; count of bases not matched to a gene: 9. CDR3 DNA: TGTGCCAGCAGCCCCCGGGGCAGGGGGCCTTCACCCCTCCACTTT. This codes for CASSPRGRGPSPLHF. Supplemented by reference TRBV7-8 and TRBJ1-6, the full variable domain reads GAGVSQSPRYKVAKRGQDVALRCDPISGHVSLFWYQQALGQGPEFLTYFQNEAQLDKSGLPSDRFFAERPEGSVSTLKIQRTQQEDSAVYLCASSPRGRGPSPLHFGNGTRLTVT.

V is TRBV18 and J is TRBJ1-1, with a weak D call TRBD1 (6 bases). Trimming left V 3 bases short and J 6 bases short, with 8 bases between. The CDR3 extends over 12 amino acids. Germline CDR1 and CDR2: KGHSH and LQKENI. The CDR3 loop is CASSPEGAEAFF. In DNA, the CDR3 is TGTGCCAGCTCACCGGAGGGGGCTGAAGCTTTCTTT.

CDR3 sequence (DNA): TGTGCCAGCAGCCAAGAAAGACTGGTCTCTGGAAACACCATATATTTT. Amino acid sequence: CASSQERLVSGNTIYF. The chain links TRBV3-1 (or the pseudogene TRBV3-2) to TRBJ1-3; D ambiguous. CDR3 length: 16 residues. The germline V gene encodes CDR1 LGHDT and CDR2 YNNKEL (reference sequence). V gave up 0 bases and J gave up 0 bases, with 9 bases separating them.

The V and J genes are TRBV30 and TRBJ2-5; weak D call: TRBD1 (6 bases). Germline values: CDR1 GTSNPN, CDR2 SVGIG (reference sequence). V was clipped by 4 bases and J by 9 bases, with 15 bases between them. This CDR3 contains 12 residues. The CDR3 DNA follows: TGTGCCTGGACCCCTCTAGAGGGGGCCCAGTACTTC. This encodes CAWTPLEGAQYF.

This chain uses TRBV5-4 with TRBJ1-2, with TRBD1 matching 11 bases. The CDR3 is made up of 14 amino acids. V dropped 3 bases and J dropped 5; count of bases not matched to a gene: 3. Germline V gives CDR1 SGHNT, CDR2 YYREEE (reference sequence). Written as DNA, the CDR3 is TGTGCCAGCAGCTCCGGGACAGGGGGGTATGGCTACACCTTC. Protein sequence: CASSSGTGGYGYTF. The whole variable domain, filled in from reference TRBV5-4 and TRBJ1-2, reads ETGVTQSPTHLIKTRGQQVTLRCSSQSGHNTVSWYQQALGQGPQFIFQYYREEENGRGNFPPRFSGLQFPNYSSELNVNALELDDSALYLCASSSGTGGYGYTFGSGTRLTVV.

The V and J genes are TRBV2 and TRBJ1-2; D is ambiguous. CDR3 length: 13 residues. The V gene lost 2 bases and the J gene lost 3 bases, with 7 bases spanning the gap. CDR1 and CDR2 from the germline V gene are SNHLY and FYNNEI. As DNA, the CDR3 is TGTGCCAGCAGTGAACAGGAGTACTATGGCTACACCTTC. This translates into CASSEQEYYGYTF.

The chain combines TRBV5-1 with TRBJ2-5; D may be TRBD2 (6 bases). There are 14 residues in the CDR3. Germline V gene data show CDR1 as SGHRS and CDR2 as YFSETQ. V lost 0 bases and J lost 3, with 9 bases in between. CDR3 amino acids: CASSLEGGEETQYF. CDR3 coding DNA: TGCGCCAGCAGCTTGGAGGGCGGGGAAGAGACCCAGTACTTC.

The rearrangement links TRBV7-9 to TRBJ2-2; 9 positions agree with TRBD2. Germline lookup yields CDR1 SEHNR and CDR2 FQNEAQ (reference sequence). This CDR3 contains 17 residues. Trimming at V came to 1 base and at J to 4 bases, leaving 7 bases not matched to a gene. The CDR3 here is CASSLGGGAAGTGELFF. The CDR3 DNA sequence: TGTGCCAGCAGCTTAGGCGGGGGGGCCGCTGGCACCGGGGAGCTGTTTTTT.

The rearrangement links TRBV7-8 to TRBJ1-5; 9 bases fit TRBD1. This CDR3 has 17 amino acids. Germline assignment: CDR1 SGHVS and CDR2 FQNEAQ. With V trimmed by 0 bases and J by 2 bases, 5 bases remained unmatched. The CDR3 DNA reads TGTGCCAGCAGCTTAGCGAGGACAGGGGCGCGCAATCAGCCCCAGCATTTT. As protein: CASSLARTGARNQPQHF.

The CDR3 loop reads CASSPGRPQYGELFF. DNA of the CDR3: TGTGCCAGCTCACCCGGACGGCCACAGTACGGGGAGCTGTTTTTT. The V call is TRBV18, the J call TRBJ2-2; no reliable D call. This CDR3 comprises 15 residues. The germline V gene encodes CDR1 KGHSH and CDR2 LQKENI. The V gene lost 3 bases and the J gene lost 7 bases, with 15 bases spanning the gap.

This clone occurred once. CDR3 loop: CATSRAGVGSYNEQFF. The DNA of the CDR3 is TGTGCCACCAGCAGGGCAGGGGTTGGCTCCTACAATGAGCAGTTCTTC. The gene calls are TRBV15 and TRBJ2-1, with TRBD1 as a possible D gene (6 bases). V was trimmed by 3 bases and J by 0 bases, leaving 12 bases between them. This CDR3 contains 16 residues. CDR1 and CDR2 (germline): LNHNV, YYDKDF (reference sequence).

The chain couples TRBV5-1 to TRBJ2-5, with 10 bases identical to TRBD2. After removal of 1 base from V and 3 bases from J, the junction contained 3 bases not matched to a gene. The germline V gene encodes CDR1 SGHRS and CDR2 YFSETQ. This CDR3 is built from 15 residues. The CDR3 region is CASSLWTSGEETQYF. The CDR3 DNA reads TGCGCCAGCAGCTTGTGGACTAGCGGAGAAGAGACCCAGTACTTC.

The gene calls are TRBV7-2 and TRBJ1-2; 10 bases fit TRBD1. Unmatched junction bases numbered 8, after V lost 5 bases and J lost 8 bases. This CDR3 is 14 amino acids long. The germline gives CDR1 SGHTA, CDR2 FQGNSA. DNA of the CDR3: TGTGCCAGCAGCACCTCCGGGACAGGGGAAGGCTACACCTTC. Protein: CASSTSGTGEGYTF. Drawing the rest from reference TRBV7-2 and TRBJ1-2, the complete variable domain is GAGVSQSPSNKVTEKGKDVELRCDPISGHTALYWYRQSLGQGLEFLIYFQGNSAPDKSGLPSDRFSAERTGGSVSTLTIQRTQQEDSAVYLCASSTSGTGEGYTFGSGTRLTVV.

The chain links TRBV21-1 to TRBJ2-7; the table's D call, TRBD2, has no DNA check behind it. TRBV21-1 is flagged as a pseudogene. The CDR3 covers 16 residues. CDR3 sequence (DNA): TGTGCCAGCAGCGGAAGGCGGGGGCCTTTGTCCTACGAGCAGTACGTC. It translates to CASSGRRGPLSYEQYV.

CDR3 amino acids: CASSDSRQGRENGELFF. The DNA for the CDR3 is TGTGCCAGCAGTGACTCGCGACAGGGTAGAGAGAACGGGGAGCTGTTTTTT. V is TRBV6-4 and J is TRBJ2-2, with 7 bases that match TRBD1. V trimming: 0 bases; J trimming: 7 bases; junction bases outside the gene matches: 11. The CDR3 runs 17 residues. The germline V gene has CDR1 MRHNA and CDR2 SNTAGT.

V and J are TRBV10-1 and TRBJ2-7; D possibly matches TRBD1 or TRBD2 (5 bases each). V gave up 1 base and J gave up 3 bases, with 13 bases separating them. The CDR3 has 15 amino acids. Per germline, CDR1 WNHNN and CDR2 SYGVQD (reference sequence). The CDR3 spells CASSEFGTDLYEQYV. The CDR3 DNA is TGCGCCAGCAGTGAGTTTGGGACGGACCTCTACGAGCAGTACGTC.

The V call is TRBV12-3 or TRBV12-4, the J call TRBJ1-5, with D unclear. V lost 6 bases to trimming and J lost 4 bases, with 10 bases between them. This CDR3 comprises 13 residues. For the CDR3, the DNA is TGTGCCAGCAGACCCAGGCGGAATCAGCCCCAGCATTTT. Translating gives CASRPRRNQPQHF.

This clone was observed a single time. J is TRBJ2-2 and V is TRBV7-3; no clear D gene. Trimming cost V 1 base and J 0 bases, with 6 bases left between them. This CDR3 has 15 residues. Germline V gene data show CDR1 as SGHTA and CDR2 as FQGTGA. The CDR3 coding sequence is TGTGCCAGCAGCTTAAATCGGGCGAACACCGGGGAGCTGTTTTTT. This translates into CASSLNRANTGELFF.

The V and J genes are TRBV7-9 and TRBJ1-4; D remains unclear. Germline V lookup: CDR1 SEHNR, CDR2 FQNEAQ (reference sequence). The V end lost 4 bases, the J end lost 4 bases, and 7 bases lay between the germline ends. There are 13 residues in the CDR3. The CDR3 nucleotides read TGTGCCAGCAGCTGGGCCAGTAATGAAAAACTGTTTTTT. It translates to CASSWASNEKLFF.

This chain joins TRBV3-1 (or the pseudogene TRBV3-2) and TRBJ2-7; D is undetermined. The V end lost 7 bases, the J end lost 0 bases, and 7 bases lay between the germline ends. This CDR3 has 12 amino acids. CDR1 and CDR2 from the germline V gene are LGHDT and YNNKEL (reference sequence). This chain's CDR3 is CASTTSSYEQYF. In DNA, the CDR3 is TGTGCCAGCACAACAAGCTCCTACGAGCAGTACTTC.

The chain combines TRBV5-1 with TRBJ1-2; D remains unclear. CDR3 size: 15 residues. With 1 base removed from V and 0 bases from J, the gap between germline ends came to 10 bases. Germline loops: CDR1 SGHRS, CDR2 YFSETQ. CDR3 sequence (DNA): TGCGCCAGCAGCTTGAGTTACGGCTCTAACTATGGCTACACCTTC. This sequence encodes CASSLSYGSNYGYTF.